This T cell receptor beta chain was profiled in a study of identical twins' blood T cells. Study results and limitations: Twin similarity might stem from environmental factors, not only genetics.

TCRdb reprocessed the 5' RACE reads with MiXCR, giving one entry per CDR3 protein. The table shows around 380,000 distinct CDR3 sequences, with 28% occurring only once. Trimming removed 2 bases at V and 4 bases at J, with 12 bases between. Germline CDR1 SEHNR, CDR2 FQNEAQ (reference sequence). The CDR3 extends over 15 amino acids. Of note for this clonotype: Its antigen is undetermined.

The source material was PBMCs. This TCR came from a woman aged 18 to 55 in good health. The rearrangement uses TRBV7-9 and TRBJ1-5, with TRBD1 as a possible D gene (5 bases). CDR3 in DNA: TGTGCCAGCAGCTTACTCGGGACTGAAAATCAGCCCCAGCATTTT. Translating it yields CASSLLGTENQPQHF.